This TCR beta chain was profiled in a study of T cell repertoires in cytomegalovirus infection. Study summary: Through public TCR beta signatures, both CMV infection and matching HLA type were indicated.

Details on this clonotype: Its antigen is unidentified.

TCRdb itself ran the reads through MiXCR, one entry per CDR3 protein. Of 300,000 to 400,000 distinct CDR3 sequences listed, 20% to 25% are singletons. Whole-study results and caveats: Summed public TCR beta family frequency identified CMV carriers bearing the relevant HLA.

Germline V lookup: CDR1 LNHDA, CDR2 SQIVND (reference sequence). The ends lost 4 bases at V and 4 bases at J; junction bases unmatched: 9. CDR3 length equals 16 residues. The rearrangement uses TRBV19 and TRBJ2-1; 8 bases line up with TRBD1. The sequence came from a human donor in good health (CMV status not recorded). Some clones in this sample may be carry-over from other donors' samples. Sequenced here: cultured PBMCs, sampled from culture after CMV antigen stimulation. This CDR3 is CASSTRRQGAYNEQFF. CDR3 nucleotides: TGTGCCAGTAGTACCCGACGGCAGGGGGCTTACAATGAGCAGTTCTTC.